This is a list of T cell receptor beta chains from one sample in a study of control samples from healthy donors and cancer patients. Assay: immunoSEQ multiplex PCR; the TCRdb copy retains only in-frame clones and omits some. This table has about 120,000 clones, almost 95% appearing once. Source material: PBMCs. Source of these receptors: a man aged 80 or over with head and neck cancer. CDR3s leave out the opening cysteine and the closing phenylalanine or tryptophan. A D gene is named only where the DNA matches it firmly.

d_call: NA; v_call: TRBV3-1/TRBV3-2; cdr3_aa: ASSSLRTEAF
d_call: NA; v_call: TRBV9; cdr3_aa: ASSVVRTRISCGLYGYT
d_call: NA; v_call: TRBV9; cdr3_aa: ASSARRGGVANEKLF
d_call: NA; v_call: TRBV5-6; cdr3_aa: ASSFLGDNEQF
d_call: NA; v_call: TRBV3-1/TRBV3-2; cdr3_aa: ASSPRGGGATNEKLF
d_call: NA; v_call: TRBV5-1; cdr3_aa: ASSLVSGDQPQH
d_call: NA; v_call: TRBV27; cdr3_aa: ASSADFLTYNEQF
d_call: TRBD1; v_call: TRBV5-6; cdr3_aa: ASSQPGTAVYGYT
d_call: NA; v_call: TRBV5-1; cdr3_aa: ASSPEPSNEQF
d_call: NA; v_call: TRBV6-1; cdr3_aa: ASSEWEEQY
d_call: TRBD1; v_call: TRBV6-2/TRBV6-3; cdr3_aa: ASSQPRTGVNQPQH
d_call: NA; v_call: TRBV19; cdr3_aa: ASSIPGAREKLF
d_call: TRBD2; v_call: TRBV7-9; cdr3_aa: ASSHLAGGVDSGDTQY
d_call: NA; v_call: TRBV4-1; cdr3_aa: ASSQVGSSYT
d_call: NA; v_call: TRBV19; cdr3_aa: ASSPSGTNTDTQY
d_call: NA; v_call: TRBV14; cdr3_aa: ASKRNEGSSYNSPLH
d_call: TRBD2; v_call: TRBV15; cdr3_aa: ATSRDRGGGAWVDTQY